One and the same sample provided the 16 T cell receptor beta chains below, sequenced in a study of control samples from healthy donors and cancer patients. Profiled with immunoSEQ multiplex PCR; TCRdb holds only in-frame clones, not every one. The sample holds about 160,000 clones, 93% seen once. The sample comprised blood. The receptors derive from a young man in good health.

The genes are TRBV29-1 and TRBJ2-7; TRBD1 might be the D (5 bases). The V and J ends lost 3 bases and 3 bases respectively, with 9 bases between them. The CDR3 is 12 amino acids. Germline assignment: CDR1 SQVTM and CDR2 ANQGSEA. CDR3 DNA sequence: TGCAGCGTTGACGGGCAGGGCTACGAGCAGTACTTC. Its protein product is CSVDGQGYEQYF.

The genes are TRBV5-6 and TRBJ2-3, with TRBD1 as a possible D gene (6 bases). V was cut by 4 bases and J by 5 bases, with 11 bases left in between. The length of the CDR3 is 13 residues. The germline gives CDR1 SGHDT, CDR2 YYEEEE. CDR3 in amino acids: CASSATGRDTQYF. In DNA form, the CDR3 reads TGTGCCAGCAGCGCAACAGGGAGAGATACGCAGTATTTT.

This clone appeared a few times. This sequence joins TRBV4-2 and TRBJ2-7; D possibly corresponds to TRBD1 (5 bases). Germline V lookup: CDR1 LGHNA, CDR2 YNFKEQ. This CDR3 is built from 18 residues. V was cut by 4 bases and J by 1 base, with 23 bases left in between. The CDR3 DNA sequence: TGTGCCAGCAGCCGCGACGTGACCGCCCCAGGGAAATCCTACGAGCAGTACTTC. Its translation is CASSRDVTAPGKSYEQYF.

The CDR3 DNA reads as TGTGCCTGGAGTCGGACAGGGGCCGGCTATGGCTACACCTTC. Its translation is CAWSRTGAGYGYTF. The chain links TRBV30 to TRBJ1-2; TRBD1 agrees at 9 bases. The CDR3 has 14 residues. The V segment lost 2 bases and the J segment 4 bases; nucleotides outside the gene matches: 5. From germline, CDR1 is GTSNPN and CDR2 SVGIG (reference sequence).

This chain links TRBV9 with TRBJ2-2; unclear D gene. The CDR3 extends over 16 amino acids. The ends were cut back, 3 bases at V and 3 bases at J, with 15 bases in the middle. The V gene's germline CDR1 is SGDLS and CDR2 YYNGEE. The CDR3 sequence is CASSESKVGYTGELFF. The CDR3 DNA sequence: TGTGCCAGCAGCGAGAGCAAGGTGGGGTACACCGGGGAGCTGTTTTTT.

The chain has TRBV11-1 and TRBJ2-7; 9 positions agree with TRBD2. The CDR3 runs 16 residues. V shed 3 bases, J shed 5 bases, and the junction held 11 bases outside the gene matches. CDR1 is SGHAT and CDR2 is FQDESV in the germline V gene (reference sequence). The DNA of the CDR3 is TGTGCCAGCAGCTTCGGGACTAGCTACGCGGGTAACGAGCAGTACTTC. Its translation is CASSFGTSYAGNEQYF.

The CDR3: CASSPKQGSQPQHF. In nucleotides, the CDR3 is TGTGCCAGCAGCCCGAAGCAGGGAAGTCAGCCCCAGCATTTT. This rearrangement joins TRBV6-5 to TRBJ1-5, with D possibly TRBD1 on 5 matching bases. Germline CDR1 is MNHEY and CDR2 is SVGAGI. This CDR3 has 14 residues. V was cut by 6 bases and J by 6 bases, with 15 bases left in between.

The table lists this clone with a count of one. V is TRBV28 and J is TRBJ1-6, with TRBD1 as a possible D gene (6 bases). The CDR3 spans 16 residues. CDR1 and CDR2 (germline): MDHEN, SYDVKM. V was trimmed by 2 bases and J by 1 base, leaving 9 bases between them. The CDR3 here is CASSLQGLSYNSPLHF. As DNA, the CDR3 is TGTGCCAGCAGTTTACAGGGGCTTTCCTATAATTCACCCCTCCACTTT. Full variable domain (rest looked up from reference TRBV28 and TRBJ1-6): DVKVTQSSRYLVKRTGEKVFLECVQDMDHENMFWYRQDPGLGLRLIYFSYDVKMKEKGDIPEGYSVSREKKERFSLILESASTNQTSMYLCASSLQGLSYNSPLHFGNGTRLTVT.

The chain couples TRBV19 to TRBJ1-4; TRBD1 might be the D (5 bases). The CDR3 is made up of 14 amino acids. Deletions cut 6 bases from V and 5 bases from J, with 13 bases between. Germline CDR1 is LNHDA and CDR2 is SQIVND (reference sequence). Here the CDR3 DNA reads TGTGCCAGTAGGGGGGGAGTGGTGAATGAAAAACTGTTTTTT. It specifies CASRGGVVNEKLFF.

This chain joins TRBV6-6 and TRBJ1-4; perhaps TRBD1 as D (5 bases). The ends were cut back, 3 bases at V and 8 bases at J, with 16 bases in the middle. CDR1 and CDR2 (germline): MNHNY, SVGAGI (reference sequence). CDR3 length: 15 residues. The CDR3 coding sequence is TGTGCCAGCAGTTATAGTCGAGGGGTTGGAGAAAAACTGTTTTTT. This translates into CASSYSRGVGEKLFF.

This chain uses TRBV5-6 with TRBJ1-3, with TRBD1 identical over 7 bases. Germline CDR1 SGHDT, CDR2 YYEEEE. J gave up 6 bases and V 4 bases, and 7 bases lay outside the gene matches. The CDR3 is made up of 14 amino acids. The CDR3 loop reads CASSPPGQLNTIYF. The CDR3 nucleotides read TGTGCCAGCAGCCCCCCGGGACAGTTAAACACCATATATTTT.

The genes are TRBV29-1 and TRBJ1-5; TRBD1 is a possible D gene (5 bases). Germline lookup yields CDR1 SQVTM and CDR2 ANQGSEA. V lost 7 bases to trimming and J lost 5 bases, with 9 bases between them. The CDR3 is 11 residues long. The chain's CDR3 is CSGGDHQPQHF. CDR3 DNA: TGCAGCGGAGGGGACCATCAGCCCCAGCATTTT.

This clone was detected only a few times. The V gene is TRBV29-1, the J gene TRBJ1-3; 8 nucleotides line up with TRBD1. This CDR3 has 11 residues. The V and J ends lost 6 bases and 6 bases, in that order; junction bases with no gene match: 1. Germline CDR1 reads SQVTM; CDR2 reads ANQGSEA. The CDR3 region is CSVTGENTIYF. CDR3 sequence (DNA): TGCAGCGTGACAGGGGAAAACACCATATATTTT.

The chain is built from TRBV30 and TRBJ1-5; the match to TRBD1 covers 7 bases. J gave up 5 bases and V 5 bases, and 6 bases lay outside the gene matches. The germline CDR1 and CDR2 sequences are GTSNPN and SVGIG (reference sequence). This CDR3 spans 13 amino acids. In nucleotides, the CDR3 is TGTGCCTGGCAGACAGGGACGGATCAGCCCCAGCATTTT. Protein sequence: CAWQTGTDQPQHF.

The V gene is TRBV19, the J gene TRBJ2-6, with D unresolved. Trimming shortened V by 7 bases and J by 1 base, and 8 bases separated the two germline ends. This CDR3 comprises 14 residues. From germline, CDR1 is LNHDA and CDR2 SQIVND (reference sequence). The CDR3 sequence: CASTKQSGANVLTF. DNA for the CDR3: TGTGCCAGTACTAAACAATCTGGGGCCAACGTCCTGACTTTC. The whole variable domain, filled in from reference TRBV19 and TRBJ2-6, reads DGGITQSPKYLFRKEGQNVTLSCEQNLNHDAMYWYRQDPGQGLRLIYYSQIVNDFQKGDIAEGYSVSREKKESFPLTVTSAQKNPTAFYLCASTKQSGANVLTFGAGSRLTVL.

This clone was detected once. This rearrangement joins TRBV6-2 or TRBV6-3 to TRBJ2-7; 9 positions agree with TRBD2. The CDR3 runs to 15 residues. Germline lookup yields CDR1 MNHEY and CDR2 SVGEGT. V lost 6 bases to trimming and J lost 7 bases; unmatched junction nucleotides: 13. CDR3 region: CASRPLAGLVWEQYF. DNA for the CDR3: TGTGCCAGCAGACCTCTAGCGGGACTAGTTTGGGAGCAGTACTTC.